This T cell receptor beta chain appears in the sequencing data of a study of CD8+ T cells in alopecia areata. Overall study context: Treated individuals took tofacitinib by mouth, 5 to 10 mg twice daily. Treated patients were scored for severity by percent of scalp affected.

As the sequencing template, cDNA was produced by extracting RNA and reverse transcribing it. The table came from immunoSEQ multiplex PCR; TCRdb's copy has only in-frame clones and leaves some out. The sample includes roughly 99,000 clones, 80% to 85% seen only once; the top ten take 20% to 25%. Regarding treatment: oral pan-JAK inhibitor, 5-10 mg twice daily. Findings and caveats of the study: With just one nonresponder, it is still uncertain whether baseline CD8+ expansion relates to response. While tofacitinib was given, many expanded lesional clones persisted in scalp and blood.

Regarding this clone: Its antigen is undetermined.

This CDR3 spans 18 amino acids. After removal of 1 base from V and 2 bases from J, the junction contained 11 bases not matched to a gene. CDR1 SGHNT and CDR2 YYREEE come from the germline V gene (reference sequence). The rearrangement joins TRBV5-4 to TRBJ2-2, with 7 bases identical to TRBD1. The TCR comes from a human donor with alopecia areata. The sample consisted of CD8+ T cells sorted from blood, taken at week 24, from a patient treated with tofacitinib. CDR3 region: CASSLYPADRSNTGELFF. The CDR3 nucleotides are TGTGCCAGCAGCTTGTACCCAGCGGACAGGTCCAACACCGGGGAGCTGTTTTTT.